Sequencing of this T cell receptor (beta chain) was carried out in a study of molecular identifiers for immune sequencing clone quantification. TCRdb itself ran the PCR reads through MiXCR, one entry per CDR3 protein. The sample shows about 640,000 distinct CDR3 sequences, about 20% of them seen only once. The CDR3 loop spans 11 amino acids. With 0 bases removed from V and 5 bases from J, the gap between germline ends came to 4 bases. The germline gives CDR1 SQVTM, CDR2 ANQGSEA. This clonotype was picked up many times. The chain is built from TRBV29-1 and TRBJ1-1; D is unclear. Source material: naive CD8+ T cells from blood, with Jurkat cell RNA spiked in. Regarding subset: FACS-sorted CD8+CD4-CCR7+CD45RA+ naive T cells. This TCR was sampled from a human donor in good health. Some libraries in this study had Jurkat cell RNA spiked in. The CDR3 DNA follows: TGCAGCGTTGAAGATCTTACTGAAGCTTTCTTT. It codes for CSVEDLTEAFF.